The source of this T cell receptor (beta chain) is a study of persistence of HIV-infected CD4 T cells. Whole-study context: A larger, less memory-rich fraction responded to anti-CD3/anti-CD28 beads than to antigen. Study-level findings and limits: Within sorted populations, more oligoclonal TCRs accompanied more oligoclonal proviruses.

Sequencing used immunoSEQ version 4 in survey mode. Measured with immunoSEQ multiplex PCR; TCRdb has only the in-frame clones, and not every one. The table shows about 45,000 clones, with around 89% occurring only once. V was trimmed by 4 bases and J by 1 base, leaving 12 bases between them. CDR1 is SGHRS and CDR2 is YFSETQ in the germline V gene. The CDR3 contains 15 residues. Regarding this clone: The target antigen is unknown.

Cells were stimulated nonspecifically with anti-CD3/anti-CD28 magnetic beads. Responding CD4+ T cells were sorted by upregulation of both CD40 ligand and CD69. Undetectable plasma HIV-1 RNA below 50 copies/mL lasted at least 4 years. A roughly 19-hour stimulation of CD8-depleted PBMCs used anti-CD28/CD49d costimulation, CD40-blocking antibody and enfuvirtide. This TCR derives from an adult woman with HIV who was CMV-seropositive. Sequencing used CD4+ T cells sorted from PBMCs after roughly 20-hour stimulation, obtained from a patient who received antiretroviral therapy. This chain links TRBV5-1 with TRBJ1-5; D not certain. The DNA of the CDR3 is TGCGCCAGCAGCAAGGACGGAGAAAGCAATCAGCCCCAGCATTTT. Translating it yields CASSKDGESNQPQHF.